Listed here is a single TCR beta chain. Its specificity is unknown. Here immunoSEQ multiplex PCR was the method, and the copy in TCRdb shows in-frame clones only, minus some. The sample yields 250,000 or so clones, around 88% seen once. The data belong to a study of Ad26.COV2.S vaccination and SARS-CoV-2 variants. Study-level findings and limits: People given the vaccine had a wider spike-specific TCR breadth than placebo recipients did.

There are 14 residues in the CDR3. Germline V gives CDR1 SGHTA, CDR2 FQGNSA. Between the trimmed V and J ends, which lost 5 bases and 2 bases, there was a span of 11 bases. Treatment: some 19 received Ad26.COV2.S at low or high dose, single or two shots; about 5 received placebo; per-sample allocation not given. Each sample was drawn 63 days after the first injection (of vaccine or placebo). This clonotype was obtained from a person aged 18-60 years who received the Ad26.COV2.S COVID-19 vaccine or a placebo. The sequencing used peripheral blood, collected in a trial of Ad26.COV2.S vaccine versus placebo. The genes are TRBV7-2 and TRBJ2-3; perhaps TRBD1 as D (5 bases). This CDR3 is CASSPLGPTDTQYF. CDR3 coding DNA: TGTGCCAGCAGCCCCCTGGGGCCCACAGATACGCAGTATTTT.